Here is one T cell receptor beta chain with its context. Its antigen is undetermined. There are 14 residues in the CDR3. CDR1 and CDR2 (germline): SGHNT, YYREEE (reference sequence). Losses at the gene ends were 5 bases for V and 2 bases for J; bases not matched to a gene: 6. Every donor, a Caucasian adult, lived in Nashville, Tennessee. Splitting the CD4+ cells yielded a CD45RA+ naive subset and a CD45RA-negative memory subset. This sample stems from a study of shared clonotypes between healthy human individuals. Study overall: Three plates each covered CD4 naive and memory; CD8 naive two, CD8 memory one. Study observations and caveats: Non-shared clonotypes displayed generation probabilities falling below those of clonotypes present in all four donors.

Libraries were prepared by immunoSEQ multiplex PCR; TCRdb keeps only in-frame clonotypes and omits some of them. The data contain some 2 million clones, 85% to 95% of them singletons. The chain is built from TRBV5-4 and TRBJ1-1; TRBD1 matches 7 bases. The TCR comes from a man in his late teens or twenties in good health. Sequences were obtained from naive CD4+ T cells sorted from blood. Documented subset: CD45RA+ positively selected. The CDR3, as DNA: TGTGCCAGCAGAAAACGAGGGGGCAACACTGAAGCTTTCTTT. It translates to CASRKRGGNTEAFF.